Each of the 9 T cell receptor beta chains below was sequenced from the same sample in a study of cytomegalovirus exposure and HLA in healthy donors. TCRdb's copy holds only in-frame clones and misses some; the assay was immunoSEQ multiplex PCR. In the table there are approximately 150,000 clones, 75% to 95% of which are singletons. The material sequenced was PBMCs. The receptor set was obtained from a woman between 18 and 30 years old in good health and CMV-seropositive.

The rearrangement links TRBV28 to TRBJ1-4; 8 nucleotides line up with TRBD1. The CDR3 totals 16 residues. V gave up 6 bases and J gave up 2 bases; unmatched junction bases: 8. Germline lookup yields CDR1 MDHEN and CDR2 SYDVKM. The CDR3 DNA follows: TGTGCCAGCAGGCATCACTCAGGGGGCACTAATGAAAAACTGTTTTTT. Protein: CASRHHSGGTNEKLFF.

This chain uses TRBV6-1 with TRBJ2-4, with D unresolved. Trimming left V 4 bases short and J 8 bases short, with 9 bases between. Germline V gene sequence: CDR1 MNHNS, CDR2 SASEGT. The CDR3 length is 12 residues. Here the CDR3 reads CASSGASYIQYF. The CDR3 nucleotides read TGTGCCAGCAGTGGGGCATCTTACATTCAGTACTTC.

V usage is TRBV5-1 and J usage is TRBJ1-2; D may be TRBD1 (5 bases). V dropped 5 bases and J dropped 1 base, with 15 bases sitting between them. In germline, CDR1 is SGHRS, CDR2 YFSETQ. CDR3 length: 15 residues. CDR3 protein: CASRPQTELNYGYTF. DNA for the CDR3: TGCGCCAGCAGACCACAGACAGAACTTAACTATGGCTACACCTTC.

The chain combines TRBV15 with TRBJ2-5, with TRBD1 matching 8 bases. V gave up 3 bases and J gave up 0 bases; unmatched junction bases: 6. Germline CDR1 and CDR2: LNHNV and YYDKDF (reference sequence). The CDR3 runs to 16 residues. In DNA, the CDR3 is TGTGCCACCAGCAGGGAACCGGGACAGGACCAAGAGACCCAGTACTTC. It translates to CATSREPGQDQETQYF.

The V gene is TRBV18, the J gene TRBJ1-2, with 7 bases that match TRBD1. Trimming took 3 bases from V and 3 from J; bases not matched to a gene: 10. This CDR3 has 16 residues. The germline gives CDR1 KGHSH, CDR2 LQKENI. CDR3 residues: CASSPYTTGKDYGYTF. The CDR3 nucleotides read TGTGCCAGCTCACCTTATACGACAGGGAAGGACTATGGCTACACCTTC.

The chain's CDR3 is CASRLWAGGEIDTQYF. The DNA of the CDR3 is TGTGCCAGCCGGCTGTGGGCGGGAGGAGAAATAGATACGCAGTATTTT. The rearrangement links TRBV27 to TRBJ2-3, with TRBD2 identical over 8 bases. The CDR3 length is 16 residues. CDR1 and CDR2 from the germline V gene are MNHEY and SMNVEV (reference sequence). The ends lost 8 bases at V and 5 bases at J; junction bases unmatched: 15.

The chain couples TRBV5-6 to TRBJ1-5, with 10 bases fitting TRBD1. Germline lookup yields CDR1 SGHDT and CDR2 YYEEEE. Trimming cost V 4 bases and J 5 bases; bases outside gene matches: 9. The CDR3 is made up of 16 amino acids. CDR3 DNA: TGTGCCAGCAGCGGGGGGGACAGGGGAGACGATCAGCCCCAGCATTTT. Encoded protein: CASSGGDRGDDQPQHF.

This chain uses TRBV29-1 with TRBJ2-1; the D gene is possibly TRBD2 (5 bases). Germline values: CDR1 SQVTM, CDR2 ANQGSEA. Trimming left V 7 bases short and J 9 bases short, with 16 bases between. The CDR3 is made up of 12 amino acids. DNA of the CDR3: TGCAGCGCCCCCCGGGGTGCGGGTGAGCAGTTCTTC. It is translated as CSAPRGAGEQFF.

This chain joins TRBV7-2 and TRBJ2-6; tentatively, D is TRBD2 (5 bases). This CDR3 is 16 amino acids long. CDR1 and CDR2 (germline): SGHTA, FQGNSA. V lost 5 bases and J 0 bases, leaving 11 bases between the germline ends. In nucleotides, the CDR3 is TGTGCCAGCAGCCCACCGCGGGTCTCTGGGGCCAACGTCCTGACTTTC. This encodes CASSPPRVSGANVLTF. The variable domain in full, completed from reference TRBV7-2 and TRBJ2-6, reads GAGVSQSPSNKVTEKGKDVELRCDPISGHTALYWYRQSLGQGLEFLIYFQGNSAPDKSGLPSDRFSAERTGGSVSTLTIQRTQQEDSAVYLCASSPPRVSGANVLTFGAGSRLTVL.